Listed below are T cell receptor beta chains from one sample, sequenced in a study of cytomegalovirus exposure and HLA in healthy donors. The data were produced by immunoSEQ multiplex PCR, yet TCRdb's version contains in-frame clones alone and is incomplete. The sample consists of about 200,000 clones, about 81% of them appearing once. The sample consisted of PBMCs. These receptors were collected from a woman in her 30s in good health and CMV-seronegative. Both conserved end residues are part of each CDR3. Each record gives: D gene, CDR3 length, V gene, J gene, clone size, CDR3 DNA, CDR3 protein. The D gene is left open where the match is weak. Size values are once, few and many counts, or a class for expanded clones, and some rows have none.

D: TRBD2
length: 13
V: TRBV30
J: TRBJ2-7
size: NA
DNA: TGTGCCTCGAACCGGGCTAGCGGCCGTGAGCAGTACTTC
CDR3: CASNRASGREQYF

D: TRBD2
length: 18
V: TRBV4-2
J: TRBJ2-2
size: NA
DNA: TGTGCCAGCAGCCAAGAATCCCCTAGCGGGAGATGGACCGGGGAGCTGTTTTTT
CDR3: CASSQESPSGRWTGELFF

D: NA
length: 20
V: TRBV28
J: TRBJ1-1
size: NA
DNA: TGTGCCAGCAGTTTACAAGACAGGTTCGCGCTTTTTTTTTCGAACACTGAAGCTTTCTTT
CDR3: CASSLQDRFALFFSNTEAFF

D: TRBD1
length: 14
V: TRBV10-1
J: TRBJ1-6
size: NA
DNA: TGCGCCAGCAGCGCCGGGACAGTTAATTCACCCCTCCACTTT
CDR3: CASSAGTVNSPLHF

D: TRBD1
length: 14
V: TRBV14
J: TRBJ1-3
size: NA
DNA: TGTGCCAGCAGACAGGGGTCTCTGGGAAACACCATATATTTT
CDR3: CASRQGSLGNTIYF

D: TRBD2
length: 15
V: TRBV6-1
J: TRBJ2-1
size: NA
DNA: TGTGCCAGCAACCCCGGGACTAGCGGGAGAGGTGAGCAGTTCTTC
CDR3: CASNPGTSGRGEQFF

D: NA
length: 15
V: TRBV4-2
J: TRBJ1-2
size: NA
DNA: TGTGCCAGCAGCCAAGAGGTCAGGGGCAACTATGGCTACACCTTC
CDR3: CASSQEVRGNYGYTF

D: NA
length: 11
V: TRBV7-9
J: TRBJ2-7
size: NA
DNA: TGTGCCAGCAGCTTAGGTAATGAGCAGTACTTC
CDR3: CASSLGNEQYF

D: NA
length: 15
V: TRBV5-6
J: TRBJ2-7
size: NA
DNA: TGTGCCAGCAGCTTACCGATCTTGAGCTCCTACGAGCAGTACTTC
CDR3: CASSLPILSSYEQYF

D: TRBD2
length: 17
V: TRBV5-1
J: TRBJ2-2
size: NA
DNA: TGCGCCAGCAGCTTGGCGGGACTAGCGGGAGGATCCGGGGAGCTGTTTTTT
CDR3: CASSLAGLAGGSGELFF

D: NA
length: 11
V: TRBV4-2
J: TRBJ2-5
size: NA
DNA: TGTGCCAGCCTGCCCCGGGAGACCCAGTACTTC
CDR3: CASLPRETQYF

D: TRBD2
length: 15
V: TRBV5-5
J: TRBJ2-7
size: NA
DNA: TGTGCCAGCAGCCTAAAACTAGCGGGAGTATACGAGCAGTACTTC
CDR3: CASSLKLAGVYEQYF

D: NA
length: 14
V: TRBV30
J: TRBJ1-2
size: NA
DNA: TGTGCCTGGAGTCTGGAGGGACGGGGCTATGGCTACACCTTC
CDR3: CAWSLEGRGYGYTF

D: TRBD2
length: 15
V: TRBV6-5
J: TRBJ2-7
size: once
DNA: TGTGCCAGCAGTCCACTTAGCGGGAGGGCCTACGAGCAGTACTTC
CDR3: CASSPLSGRAYEQYF

D: TRBD1
length: 15
V: TRBV27
J: TRBJ1-1
size: NA
DNA: TGTGCCAGCAGTTCATTCGGGGACAGGAACACTGAAGCTTTCTTT
CDR3: CASSSFGDRNTEAFF

D: NA
length: 16
V: TRBV7-8
J: TRBJ1-3
size: once
DNA: TGTGCCAGCAGCTCCAGGGCCCTTACCTCTGGAAACACCATATATTTT
CDR3: CASSSRALTSGNTIYF

D: NA
length: 16
V: TRBV21-1
J: TRBJ1-3
size: NA
DNA: TGTGCCAGCAGCCCCTGGGCAGGGCAAAGGGGAAACACCATATATTTT
CDR3: CASSPWAGQRGNTIYF

D: TRBD1
length: 17
V: TRBV9
J: TRBJ1-4
size: once
DNA: TGTGCCAGCAGCGTAGTCCCGGGACAGGGAGAGTTTGAAAAACTGTTTTTT
CDR3: CASSVVPGQGEFEKLFF

D: NA
length: 16
V: TRBV13
J: TRBJ2-3
size: NA
DNA: TGTGCCAGCGGTCAGAGGGGGGGAATTGACACAGATACGCAGTATTTT
CDR3: CASGQRGGIDTDTQYF

D: NA
length: 13
V: TRBV6-5
J: TRBJ1-1
size: NA
DNA: TGTGCCAGCAGTTACGAGGGGAACACTGAAGCTTTCTTT
CDR3: CASSYEGNTEAFF

D: TRBD2
length: 13
V: TRBV30
J: TRBJ2-7
size: NA
DNA: TGTGCCTGGACTAGCGGGACCACCTACGAGCAGTACTTC
CDR3: CAWTSGTTYEQYF

D: NA
length: 13
V: TRBV6-1
J: TRBJ1-5
size: NA
DNA: TGTGCCAGCAGTGAAGTGGCCTTAGGGGCCCAGCATTTT
CDR3: CASSEVALGAQHF

D: TRBD1
length: 15
V: TRBV6-5
J: TRBJ2-3
size: once
DNA: TGTGCCAGCAGTCCCCGGACAGGGGGCCACCATACGCAGTATTTT
CDR3: CASSPRTGGHHTQYF

D: NA
length: 15
V: TRBV4-2
J: TRBJ1-2
size: NA
DNA: TGTGCCAGCAGCCAAGATTATCGGGGGGCGGGCGGCTACACCTTC
CDR3: CASSQDYRGAGGYTF

D: TRBD1
length: 14
V: TRBV9
J: TRBJ2-3
size: NA
DNA: TGTGCCAGCAGCGTAGTCAGAACAGGGGGTACGCAGTATTTT
CDR3: CASSVVRTGGTQYF

D: TRBD2
length: 16
V: TRBV11-2
J: TRBJ2-7
size: few
DNA: TGTGCCAGCAGCTTCCCCCTAGCGGGCCGCTCCTACGAGCAGTACTTC
CDR3: CASSFPLAGRSYEQYF

D: NA
length: 13
V: TRBV30
J: TRBJ1-2
size: NA
DNA: TGTGCCTGGGATATTCTGGGGGGCTATGGCTACACCTTC
CDR3: CAWDILGGYGYTF

D: TRBD1
length: 16
V: TRBV4-2
J: TRBJ1-2
size: once
DNA: TGTGCCAGCAGCCAAGATGGGACAGGGGTTCGGTATGGCTACACCTTC
CDR3: CASSQDGTGVRYGYTF

D: NA
length: 15
V: TRBV5-1
J: TRBJ2-6
size: NA
DNA: TGCGCCAGCAGCTTGACCGTGAGTGGGGCCAACGTCCTGACTTTC
CDR3: CASSLTVSGANVLTF

D: TRBD2
length: 18
V: TRBV5-1
J: TRBJ2-3
size: once
DNA: TGCGCCAGCAGCTTTGGCCCCTTAGCGGGGGTGTACACAGATACGCAGTATTTT
CDR3: CASSFGPLAGVYTDTQYF

D: NA
length: 16
V: TRBV19
J: TRBJ2-2
size: few
DNA: TGTGCCAGTAGTCCCAGGCGCCAGGTTGTGAACGGGGAGCTGTTTTTT
CDR3: CASSPRRQVVNGELFF

D: TRBD2
length: 18
V: TRBV6-4
J: TRBJ2-3
size: NA
DNA: TGTGCCAGCAGTGAGAGACTAGCGGGAACCCCTAGCACAGATACGCAGTATTTT
CDR3: CASSERLAGTPSTDTQYF

D: NA
length: 16
V: TRBV6-1
J: TRBJ1-5
size: few
DNA: TGTGCCAGCAGTGAATTTGAAAGCAGGAATAATCAGCCCCAGCATTTT
CDR3: CASSEFESRNNQPQHF

D: NA
length: 15
V: TRBV14
J: TRBJ1-1
size: few
DNA: TGTGCCAGCAGCTATGGGGGGGCGCTGGGGACTGAAGCTTTCTTT
CDR3: CASSYGGALGTEAFF

D: TRBD1
length: 14
V: TRBV2
J: TRBJ2-3
size: NA
DNA: TGTGCCAGCAGTCTTGACAGGGACACAGATACGCAGTATTTT
CDR3: CASSLDRDTDTQYF

D: NA
length: 14
V: TRBV18
J: TRBJ1-1
size: NA
DNA: TGTGCCAGCTCACCAGGAATCGGGGAGGCTGAAGCTTTCTTT
CDR3: CASSPGIGEAEAFF

D: NA
length: 14
V: TRBV5-1
J: TRBJ1-1
size: NA
DNA: TGCGCCAGCAGCTTGGATCAGGGTAACACTGAAGCTTTCTTT
CDR3: CASSLDQGNTEAFF

D: TRBD2
length: 15
V: TRBV18
J: TRBJ2-5
size: few
DNA: TGTGCCAGCTCACCACTAGCGGGAGGCCAAGAGACCCAGTACTTC
CDR3: CASSPLAGGQETQYF

D: TRBD2
length: 18
V: TRBV6-1
J: TRBJ2-7
size: NA
DNA: TGTGCCAGCAGTGCGGGACAAGGAAGCGGGAGGGTGACCTACGAGCAGTACTTC
CDR3: CASSAGQGSGRVTYEQYF

D: NA
length: 16
V: TRBV25-1
J: TRBJ2-1
size: NA
DNA: TGTGCCAGCAGTGCCACGGGATACAGCTCCTACAATGAGCAGTTCTTC
CDR3: CASSATGYSSYNEQFF

D: TRBD1
length: 15
V: TRBV19
J: TRBJ2-7
size: NA
DNA: TGTGCCAGTAGTTCCCACCCGGGGACAGGGAGCGAGCAGTACTTC
CDR3: CASSSHPGTGSEQYF

D: NA
length: 14
V: TRBV2
J: TRBJ1-5
size: few
DNA: TGTGCCAGCAGTGAGGGACAAGGCAATCAGCCCCAGCATTTT
CDR3: CASSEGQGNQPQHF

D: NA
length: 13
V: TRBV6-5
J: TRBJ1-5
size: NA
DNA: TGTGCCAGCAGTTACAACTACAATCAGCCCCAGCATTTT
CDR3: CASSYNYNQPQHF

D: TRBD1
length: 15
V: TRBV9
J: TRBJ1-3
size: NA
DNA: TGTGCCAGCAGCGCCGGGACAGTCTCTGGAAACACCATATATTTT
CDR3: CASSAGTVSGNTIYF

D: TRBD2
length: 17
V: TRBV18
J: TRBJ2-1
size: NA
DNA: TGTGCCAGCTCACCATTTTCTAGCGGGGGCGAGGGCAATGAGCAGTTCTTC
CDR3: CASSPFSSGGEGNEQFF

D: NA
length: 12
V: TRBV5-1
J: TRBJ2-7
size: NA
DNA: TGCGCCAGCAGCTTTGACACCGGAGGGCAGTACTTC
CDR3: CASSFDTGGQYF

D: NA
length: 14
V: TRBV18
J: TRBJ1-6
size: NA
DNA: TGTGCCAGCTCAGAGGCGGGATTTAATTCACCCCTCCACTTT
CDR3: CASSEAGFNSPLHF

D: TRBD2
length: 14
V: TRBV5-1
J: TRBJ2-1
size: once
DNA: TGCGCCAGCAGCTCACTAGCGGGAAACAATGAGCAGTTCTTC
CDR3: CASSSLAGNNEQFF